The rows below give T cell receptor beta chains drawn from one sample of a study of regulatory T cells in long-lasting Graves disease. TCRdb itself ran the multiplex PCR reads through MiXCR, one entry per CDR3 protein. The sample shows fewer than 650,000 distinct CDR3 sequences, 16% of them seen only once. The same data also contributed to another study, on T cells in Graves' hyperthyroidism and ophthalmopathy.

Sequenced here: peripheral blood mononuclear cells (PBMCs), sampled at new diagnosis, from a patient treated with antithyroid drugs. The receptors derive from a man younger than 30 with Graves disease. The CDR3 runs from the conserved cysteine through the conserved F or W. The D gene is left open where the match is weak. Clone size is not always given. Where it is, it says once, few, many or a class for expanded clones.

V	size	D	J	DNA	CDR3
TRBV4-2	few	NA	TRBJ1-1	TGTGCCAGCAGCCAAGGGTCTGCAGGCTCGGGAGGGAACACTGAAGCTTTCTTT	CASSQGSAGSGGNTEAFF
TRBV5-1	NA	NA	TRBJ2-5	TGCGCCAGCAGCTTGGGGATGGGGCAGGAGACCCAGTACTTC	CASSLGMGQETQYF
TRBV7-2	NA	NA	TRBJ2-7	TGTGCCAGCAGCTTAATAACGGGGACCTACGAGCAGTACTTC	CASSLITGTYEQYF
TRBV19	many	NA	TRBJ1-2	TGTGCCAGTACCACCACTATGAGGGCGGTAGTGATTGGCTACACCTTC	CASTTTMRAVVIGYTF
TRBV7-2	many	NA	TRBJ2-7	TGTGCCAGCAGCTTCTACAGGGCAGGGTCCTACGAGCAGTACTTC	CASSFYRAGSYEQYF
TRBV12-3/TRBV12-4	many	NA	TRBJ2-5	TGTGCCAGCAGTCTTCCCCGGGCCCCAAACATCCAAGAGACCCAGTACTTC	CASSLPRAPNIQETQYF
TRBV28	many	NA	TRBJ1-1	TGTGCCAGCACCAAAACTGAAGCTTTCTTT	CASTKTEAFF
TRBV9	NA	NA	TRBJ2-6	TGTGCCAGCAGCGTCGGACGGCTCTCTGGGGCCAACGTCCTGACTTTC	CASSVGRLSGANVLTF
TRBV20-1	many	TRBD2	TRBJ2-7	TGCAGTGCCGGGGGGGGGCCCCTGGAGCAGTACTTC	CSAGGGPLEQYF
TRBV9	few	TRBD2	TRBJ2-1	TGTGCCAGCAGCGTAGTGGGGGGGAGCTCCTACAATGAGCAGTTCTTC	CASSVVGGSSYNEQFF
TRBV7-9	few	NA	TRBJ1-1	TGTGCCAGCAGCCGGGGGGGGGCTGAAGCTTTCTTT	CASSRGGAEAFF
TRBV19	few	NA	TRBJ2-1	TGTGCCAGTAGCTATACCCGTGCCTCTTCGTCCAATGAGCAGTTCTTC	CASSYTRASSSNEQFF
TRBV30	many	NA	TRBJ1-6	TGTGCCTGGAGTATGGGAGGGACAAATTCACCCCTCCACTTT	CAWSMGGTNSPLHF
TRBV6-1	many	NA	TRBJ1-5	TGTGCCAGCAGTGAGTCACAGGTCCAGCCCCAGCATTTT	CASSESQVQPQHF
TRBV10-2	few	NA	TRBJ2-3	TGCGCCAGCAGTGGGGCTAGCCTAGGGAGCACAGATACGCAGTATTTT	CASSGASLGSTDTQYF
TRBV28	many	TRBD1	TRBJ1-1	TGTGCCAGCAGTCAGGGGACAGGGGCGGCTGAAGCTTTCTTT	CASSQGTGAAEAFF
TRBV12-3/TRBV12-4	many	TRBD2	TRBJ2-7	TGTGCCAGCAGTTTACTTAGCGGGAGGGTCTACGAGCAGTACTTC	CASSLLSGRVYEQYF
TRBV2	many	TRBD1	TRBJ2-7	TGTGCCAGCAGGGTGACAGGGGGCAGGAACGAGCAGTACTTC	CASRVTGGRNEQYF
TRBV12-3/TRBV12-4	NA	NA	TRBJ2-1	TGTGTCAGCTCATTAGCGAATGAGCAGTTCTTC	CVSSLANEQFF
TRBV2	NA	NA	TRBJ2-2	TGTGCCATCGAACCGGGACTGAGGGGCGAGGGGGTGAACACCGGGGAGCTGTTTTTT	CAIEPGLRGEGVNTGELFF
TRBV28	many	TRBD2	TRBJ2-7	TGTGCCAGCAGTACCCTAGGACTAGCGGGCCAACCCTCCTACGAGCAGTACTTC	CASSTLGLAGQPSYEQYF
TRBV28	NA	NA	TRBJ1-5	TGTGCCAGCAGTTTGAGAACGTACAATCAGCCCCAGCATTTT	CASSLRTYNQPQHF
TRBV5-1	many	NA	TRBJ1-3	TGCGCCAGCAGCGGAGGGGCTGGAAACACCATATATTTT	CASSGGAGNTIYF
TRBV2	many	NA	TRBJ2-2	TGTGCCAGTGCAGGAAACACCGGGGAGCTGTTTTTT	CASAGNTGELFF
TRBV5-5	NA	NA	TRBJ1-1	TGTGCCAGCAGCTTGGGTCCTTGGGCAGAAGCTTTCTTT	CASSLGPWAEAFF
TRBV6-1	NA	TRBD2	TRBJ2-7	TGTGCCAGCGGGGGACCGGGAGGGTCCTCGTACGAGCAGTACTTC	CASGGPGGSSYEQYF